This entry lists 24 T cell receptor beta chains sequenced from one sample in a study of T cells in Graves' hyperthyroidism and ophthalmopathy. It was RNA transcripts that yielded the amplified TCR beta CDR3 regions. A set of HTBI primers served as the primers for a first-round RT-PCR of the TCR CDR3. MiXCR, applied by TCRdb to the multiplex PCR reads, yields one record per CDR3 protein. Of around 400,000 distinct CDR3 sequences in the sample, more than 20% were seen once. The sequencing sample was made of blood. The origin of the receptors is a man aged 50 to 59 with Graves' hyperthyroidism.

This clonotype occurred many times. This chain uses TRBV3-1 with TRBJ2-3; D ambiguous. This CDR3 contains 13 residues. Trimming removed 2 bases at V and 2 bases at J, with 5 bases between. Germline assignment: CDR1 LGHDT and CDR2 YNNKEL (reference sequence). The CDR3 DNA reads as TGTGCCAGCAGCCAACCCAACACAGATACGCAGTATTTT. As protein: CASSQPNTDTQYF.

The CDR3: CASSSGTETTTQYF. CDR3 DNA sequence: TGTGCCAGCAGCTCCGGGACAGAAACCACGACGCAGTATTTT. The rearrangement uses TRBV5-6 and TRBJ2-3, with TRBD1 identical over 7 bases. With V trimmed by 3 bases and J by 9 bases, 10 bases remained unmatched. The V gene's germline CDR1 is SGHDT and CDR2 YYEEEE. The CDR3 is 14 amino acids. The full variable domain, its missing parts supplied by reference TRBV5-6 and TRBJ2-3, is DAGVTQSPTHLIKTRGQQVTLRCSPKSGHDTVSWYQQALGQGPQFIFQYYEEEERQRGNFPDRFSGHQFPNYSSELNVNALLLGDSALYLCASSSGTETTTQYFGPGTRLTVL.

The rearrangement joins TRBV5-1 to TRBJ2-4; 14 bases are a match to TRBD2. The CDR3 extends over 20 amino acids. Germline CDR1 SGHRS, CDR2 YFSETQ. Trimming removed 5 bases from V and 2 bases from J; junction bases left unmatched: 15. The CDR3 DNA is TGCGCCAGCAGTTCTGCCCCGCCCGGGACTAGCGGGAGCTCCAAAAACATTCAGTACTTC. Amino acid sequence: CASSSAPPGTSGSSKNIQYF.

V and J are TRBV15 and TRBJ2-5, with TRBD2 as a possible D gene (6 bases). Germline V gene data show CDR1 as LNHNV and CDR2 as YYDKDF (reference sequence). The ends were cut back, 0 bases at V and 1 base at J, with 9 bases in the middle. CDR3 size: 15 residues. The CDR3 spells CATSRDRGTQETQYF. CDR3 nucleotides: TGTGCCACCAGCAGAGATCGGGGGACCCAAGAGACCCAGTACTTC.

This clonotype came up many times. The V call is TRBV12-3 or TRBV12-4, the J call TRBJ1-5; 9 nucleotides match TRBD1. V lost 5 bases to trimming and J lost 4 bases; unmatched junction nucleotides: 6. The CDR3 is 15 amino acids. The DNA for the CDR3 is TGTGCCAGCAGTCCAAACAGGGGGCGGAATCAGCCCCAGCATTTT. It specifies CASSPNRGRNQPQHF.

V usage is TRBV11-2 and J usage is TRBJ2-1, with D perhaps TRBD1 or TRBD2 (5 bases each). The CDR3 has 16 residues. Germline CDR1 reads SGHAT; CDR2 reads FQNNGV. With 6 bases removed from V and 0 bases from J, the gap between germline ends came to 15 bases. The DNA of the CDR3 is TGTGCCAGCAGTCTCCGGGGCTACGCCTCCTACAATGAGCAGTTCTTC. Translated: CASSLRGYASYNEQFF. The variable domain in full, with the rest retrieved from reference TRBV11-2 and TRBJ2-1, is EAGVAQSPRYKIIEKRQSVAFWCNPISGHATLYWYQQILGQGPKLLIQFQNNGVVDDSQLPKDRFSAERLKGVDSTLKIQPAKLEDSAVYLCASSLRGYASYNEQFFGPGTRLTVL.

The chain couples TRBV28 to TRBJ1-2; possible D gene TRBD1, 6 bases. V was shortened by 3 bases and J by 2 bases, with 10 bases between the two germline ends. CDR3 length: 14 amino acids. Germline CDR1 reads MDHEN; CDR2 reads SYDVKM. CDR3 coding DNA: TGTGCCAGCAGTTTGGGGGGACAAAACTATGGCTACACCTTC. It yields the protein CASSLGGQNYGYTF.

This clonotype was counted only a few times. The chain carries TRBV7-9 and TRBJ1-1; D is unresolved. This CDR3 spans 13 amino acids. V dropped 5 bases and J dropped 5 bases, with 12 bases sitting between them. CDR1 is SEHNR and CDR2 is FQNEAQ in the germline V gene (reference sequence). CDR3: CASSPFKGTEAFF. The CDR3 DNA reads TGTGCCAGCAGCCCGTTCAAAGGGACTGAAGCTTTCTTT.

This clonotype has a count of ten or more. CDR3 sequence: CASSSGGANYGYTF. DNA for the CDR3: TGTGCCAGCAGTTCAGGGGGCGCTAACTATGGCTACACCTTC. This sequence joins TRBV28 and TRBJ1-2; 8 bases line up with TRBD1. The CDR3 consists of 14 residues. Germline assignment: CDR1 MDHEN and CDR2 SYDVKM. Losses at the gene ends were 4 bases for V and 0 bases for J; bases not matched to a gene: 1.

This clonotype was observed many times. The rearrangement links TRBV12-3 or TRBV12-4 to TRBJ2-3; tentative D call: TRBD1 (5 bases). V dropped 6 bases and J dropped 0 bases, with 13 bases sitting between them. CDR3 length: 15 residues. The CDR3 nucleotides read TGTGCCAGCAGACGTAGGGGTCGGAGCACAGATACGCAGTATTTT. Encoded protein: CASRRRGRSTDTQYF.

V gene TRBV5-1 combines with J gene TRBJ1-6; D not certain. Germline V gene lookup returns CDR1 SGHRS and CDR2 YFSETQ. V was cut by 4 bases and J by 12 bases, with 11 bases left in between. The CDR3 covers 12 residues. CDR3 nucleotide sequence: TGCGCCAGCAGCACAGTTGGAAGACCCCTCCACTTT. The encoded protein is CASSTVGRPLHF.

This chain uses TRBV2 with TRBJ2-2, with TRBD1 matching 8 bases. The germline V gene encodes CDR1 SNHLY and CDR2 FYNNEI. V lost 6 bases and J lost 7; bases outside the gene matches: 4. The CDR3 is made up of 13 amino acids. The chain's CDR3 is CASSPQGDGELFF. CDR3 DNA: TGTGCCAGCAGCCCACAGGGGGACGGGGAGCTGTTTTTT. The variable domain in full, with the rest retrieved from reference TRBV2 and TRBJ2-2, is EPEVTQTPSHQVTQMGQEVILRCVPISNHLYFYWYRQILGQKVEFLVSFYNNEISEKSEIFDDQFSVERPDGSNFTLKIRSTKLEDSAMYFCASSPQGDGELFFGEGSRLTVL.

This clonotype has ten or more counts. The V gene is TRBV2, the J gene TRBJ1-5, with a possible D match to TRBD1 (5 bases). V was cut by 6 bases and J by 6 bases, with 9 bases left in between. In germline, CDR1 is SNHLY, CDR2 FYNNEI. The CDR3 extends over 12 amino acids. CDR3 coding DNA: TGTGCCAGCAGCGGGAGGGGTCAGCCCCAGCATTTT. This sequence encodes CASSGRGQPQHF.

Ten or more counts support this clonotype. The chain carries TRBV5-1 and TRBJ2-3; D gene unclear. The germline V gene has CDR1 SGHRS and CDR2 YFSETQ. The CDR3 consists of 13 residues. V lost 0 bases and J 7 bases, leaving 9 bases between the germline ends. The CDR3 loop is CASSLAQDHTQYF. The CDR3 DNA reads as TGCGCCAGCAGCTTGGCCCAGGATCATACGCAGTATTTT.

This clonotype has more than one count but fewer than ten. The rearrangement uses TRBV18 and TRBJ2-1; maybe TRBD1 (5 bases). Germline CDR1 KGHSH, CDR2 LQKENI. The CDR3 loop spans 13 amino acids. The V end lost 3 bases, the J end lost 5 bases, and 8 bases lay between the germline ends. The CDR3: CASSPIRDNEQFF. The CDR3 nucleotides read TGTGCCAGCTCACCTATCAGGGACAATGAGCAGTTCTTC.

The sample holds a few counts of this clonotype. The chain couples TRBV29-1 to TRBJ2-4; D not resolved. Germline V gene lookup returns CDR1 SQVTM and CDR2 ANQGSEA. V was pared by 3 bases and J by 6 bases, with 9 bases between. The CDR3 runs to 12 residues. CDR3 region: CSVESGRNIQYF. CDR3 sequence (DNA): TGCAGCGTTGAGTCCGGCAGAAACATTCAGTACTTC. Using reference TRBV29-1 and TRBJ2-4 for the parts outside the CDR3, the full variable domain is SAVISQKPSRDICQRGTSLTIQCQVDSQVTMMFWYRQQPGQSLTLIATANQGSEATYESGFVIDKFPISRPNLTFSTLTVSNMSPEDSSIYLCSVESGRNIQYFGAGTRLSVL.

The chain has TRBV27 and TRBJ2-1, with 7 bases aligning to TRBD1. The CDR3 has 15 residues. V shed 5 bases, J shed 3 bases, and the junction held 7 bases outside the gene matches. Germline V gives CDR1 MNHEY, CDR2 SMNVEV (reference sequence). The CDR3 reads CASSPRQGFYNEQFF. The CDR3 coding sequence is TGTGCCAGCAGTCCAAGACAGGGTTTCTACAATGAGCAGTTCTTC.

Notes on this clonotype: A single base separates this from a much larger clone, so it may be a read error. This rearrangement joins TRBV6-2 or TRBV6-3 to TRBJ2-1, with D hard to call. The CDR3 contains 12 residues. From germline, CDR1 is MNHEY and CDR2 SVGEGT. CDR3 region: CTSSPTHNEQFF. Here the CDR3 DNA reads TGTACCAGCAGTCCCACTCACAATGAGCAGTTCTTC.

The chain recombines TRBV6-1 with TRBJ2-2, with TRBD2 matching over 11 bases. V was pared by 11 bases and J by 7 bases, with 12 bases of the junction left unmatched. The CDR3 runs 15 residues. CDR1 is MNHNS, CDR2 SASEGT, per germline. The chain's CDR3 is CAAGLAGTKSGELFF. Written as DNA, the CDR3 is TGTGCCGCAGGACTAGCGGGCACCAAAAGCGGGGAGCTGTTTTTT.

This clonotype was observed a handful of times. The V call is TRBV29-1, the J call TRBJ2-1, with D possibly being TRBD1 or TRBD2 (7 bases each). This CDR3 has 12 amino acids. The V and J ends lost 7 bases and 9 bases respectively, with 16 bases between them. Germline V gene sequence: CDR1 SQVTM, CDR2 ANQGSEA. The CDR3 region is CSARQGGSEQFF. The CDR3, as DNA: TGCAGCGCAAGACAGGGCGGGAGTGAGCAGTTCTTC.

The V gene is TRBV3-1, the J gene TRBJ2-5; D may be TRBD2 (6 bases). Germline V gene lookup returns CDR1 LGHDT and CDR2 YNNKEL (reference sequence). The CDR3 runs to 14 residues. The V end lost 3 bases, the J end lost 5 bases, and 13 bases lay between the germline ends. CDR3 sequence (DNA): TGTGCCAGCAGCCACGACGGGAGTGGGGAGACCCAGTACTTC. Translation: CASSHDGSGETQYF.

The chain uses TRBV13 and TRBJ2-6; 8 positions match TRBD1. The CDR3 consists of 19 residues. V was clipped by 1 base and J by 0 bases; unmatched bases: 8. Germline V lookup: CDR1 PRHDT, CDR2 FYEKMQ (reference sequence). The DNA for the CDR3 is TGTGCCAGCAGCTTAGCGAGGCAGGGGGCTGTCTCTGGGGCCAACGTCCTGACTTTC. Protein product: CASSLARQGAVSGANVLTF. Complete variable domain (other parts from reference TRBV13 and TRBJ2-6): AAGVIQSPRHLIKEKRETATLKCYPIPRHDTVYWYQQGPGQDPQFLISFYEKMQSDKGSIPDRFSAQQFSDYHSELNMSSLELGDSALYFCASSLARQGAVSGANVLTFGAGSRLTVL.

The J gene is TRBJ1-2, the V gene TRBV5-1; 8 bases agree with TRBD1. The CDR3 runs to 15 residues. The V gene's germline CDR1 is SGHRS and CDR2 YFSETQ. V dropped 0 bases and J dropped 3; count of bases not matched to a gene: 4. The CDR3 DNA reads TGCGCCAGCAGCTTGGAGGTACAGGGGGACTATGGCTACACCTTC. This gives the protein CASSLEVQGDYGYTF.

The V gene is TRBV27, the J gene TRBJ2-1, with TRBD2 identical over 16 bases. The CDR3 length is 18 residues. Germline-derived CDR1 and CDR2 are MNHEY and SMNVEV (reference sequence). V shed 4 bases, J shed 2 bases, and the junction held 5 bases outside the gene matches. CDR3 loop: CASSSGTSGRVPYNEQFF. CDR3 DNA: TGTGCCAGCAGTTCCGGGACTAGCGGGAGGGTCCCCTACAATGAGCAGTTCTTC.